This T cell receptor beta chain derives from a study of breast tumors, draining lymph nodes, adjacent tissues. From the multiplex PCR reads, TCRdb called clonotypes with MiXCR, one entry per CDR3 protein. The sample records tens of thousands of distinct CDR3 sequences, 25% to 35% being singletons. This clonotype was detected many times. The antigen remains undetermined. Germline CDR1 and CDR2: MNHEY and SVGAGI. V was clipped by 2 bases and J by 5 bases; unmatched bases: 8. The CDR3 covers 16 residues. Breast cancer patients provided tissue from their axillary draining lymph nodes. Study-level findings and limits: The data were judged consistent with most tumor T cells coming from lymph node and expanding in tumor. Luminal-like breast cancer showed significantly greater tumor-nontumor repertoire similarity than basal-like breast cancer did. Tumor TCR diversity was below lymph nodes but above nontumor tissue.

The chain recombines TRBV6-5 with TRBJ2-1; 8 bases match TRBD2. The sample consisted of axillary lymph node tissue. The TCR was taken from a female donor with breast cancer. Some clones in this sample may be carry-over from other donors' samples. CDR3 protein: CASSYLSGTRNNEQFF. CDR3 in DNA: TGTGCCAGCAGTTACCTCTCCGGGACTAGAAACAATGAGCAGTTCTTC.